The entry that follows covers one TCR beta chain sequence. Antigen unknown. The data stem from a study of CXCR3-negative and CXCR3-positive naive CD8 T cells. Notes on the study in general: CXCR3 expression partially decreased after cryopreservation; most assays used fresh PBMCs. The authors found comparable surface CD5 between naive subsets and inferred TCR strength from TRB CDR3 properties.

The CDR3 consists of 12 residues. Looked up from germline, CDR1 is MNHEY and CDR2 is SVGAGI. Through 5' RACE with UMI labels, the TRB cDNA libraries were prepared. TCRdb reanalyzed the 5' RACE reads, giving one entry per CDR3 protein sequence and no DNA. Here the sample table reports about 53,000 distinct CDR3 sequences. The J gene is TRBJ2-3, the V gene TRBV6-5; TCRdb outputs TRBD1, but without DNA this stays unchecked. This TCR was sampled from a human donor in good health. Some clones in this sample may be carry-over from other donors' samples. Sequencing was carried out using naive CXCR3- CD8+ T cells from blood. Subset defined: CD45RO-CCR7+CD27+CD95- naive CD8+ T cells lacking CXCR3 (TNR3-). The CDR3: CASSPGADTQYF.